The 28 T cell receptor beta chains below come from one sample, sequenced in a study of breast tumors, draining lymph nodes, adjacent tissues. Samples came from axillary lymph nodes draining the breast cancer. TCRdb analysed the multiplex PCR reads with MiXCR anew, one entry per CDR3 protein. Of about 200,000 distinct CDR3 sequences in the sample, around 33% were seen once. The specimen sequenced was axillary lymph node tissue. Receptors were obtained from a female donor with breast cancer. Some clones in this sample may be carry-over from other donors' samples.

Comment on this clonotype: The germline gene is not matched at one end of the junction; a read error may be the cause. The chain is built from TRBV7-6 and TRBJ2-4; possibly TRBD2 for D (6 bases). Per the germline V gene, CDR1 is SGHVS and CDR2 is FNYEAQ. The CDR3 has 19 amino acids. Here the CDR3 reads CASSPHPLMEGRAQNIQYF. DNA for the CDR3: TGTGCCAGCAGCCCCCACCCTTTAATGGAGGGCAGAGCCCAAAACATTCAGTACTTC.

As to this clonotype: One junction end does not reproduce the germline sequence, and a read error may be involved. The chain couples TRBV12-3 or TRBV12-4 to TRBJ1-2, with D possibly TRBD1 on 5 matching bases. CDR3 length equals 13 residues. The CDR3 loop reads CASSLRGVYGCTF. The CDR3 DNA reads TGTGCCAGCAGTTTACGGGGGGTCTACGGCTGCACCTTC.

This clonotype was seen at least ten times. The gene calls are TRBV7-3 and TRBJ2-1; perhaps TRBD2 as D (6 bases). This CDR3 spans 16 amino acids. The V end was cut by 2 bases, the J end by 8 bases, with 19 bases between. From germline, CDR1 is SGHTA and CDR2 FQGTGA. CDR3 sequence: CASSLGVVPGGDEQFF. The CDR3 DNA follows: TGTGCCAGCAGCTTAGGGGTGGTGCCCGGGGGAGATGAGCAGTTCTTC. The variable domain in full, completed from reference TRBV7-3 and TRBJ2-1, reads GAGVSQTPSNKVTEKGKYVELRCDPISGHTALYWYRQSLGQGPEFLIYFQGTGAADDSGLPNDRFFAVRPEGSVSTLKIQRTERGDSAVYLCASSLGVVPGGDEQFFGPGTRLTVL.

This clonotype was seen at least ten times. The J gene is TRBJ2-7, the V gene TRBV20-1, with 16 bases aligning to TRBD2. Germline lookup yields CDR1 DFQATT and CDR2 SNEGSKA (reference sequence). There are 15 residues in the CDR3. Here the CDR3 DNA reads TGCAGCGGGACTAGCGGGAGGGCCATCTTAGCCGAGCAGTACTTC. Protein sequence: CSGTSGRAILAEQYF.

This clonotype has a count of ten or more. The chain is built from TRBV5-1 and TRBJ1-2, with a weak D call TRBD1 (5 bases). The CDR3 runs to 15 residues. V lost 0 bases to trimming and J lost 2 bases, with 11 bases between them. Per the germline V gene, CDR1 is SGHRS and CDR2 is YFSETQ. Written as DNA, the CDR3 is TGCGCCAGCAGCTTGGAGGGGAGCGTGAACTATGGCTACACCTTC. Its translation: CASSLEGSVNYGYTF.

The chain couples TRBV13 to TRBJ1-2; 10 bases map to TRBD1. V shed 2 bases and J 4 bases; nucleotides not matched to a gene: 4. CDR1 is PRHDT and CDR2 is FYEKMQ in the germline V gene (reference sequence). The CDR3 runs 15 residues. The CDR3 sequence: CASSLSTGGGYGYTF. DNA of the CDR3: TGTGCCAGCAGCTTATCGACAGGGGGCGGCTATGGCTACACCTTC.

The rearrangement uses TRBV5-1 and TRBJ2-5, with D maybe TRBD2 (5 bases). V lost 4 bases and J 10 bases, leaving 17 bases between the germline ends. The V gene's germline CDR1 is SGHRS and CDR2 YFSETQ. The length of the CDR3 is 13 residues. Here the CDR3 reads CASSPRAAPGQYF. CDR3 sequence (DNA): TGCGCCAGCAGCCCGCGGGCGGCCCCCGGCCAGTACTTC.

This chain links TRBV2 with TRBJ1-4; 10 bases line up with TRBD1. The CDR3 spans 13 residues. Germline CDR1 reads SNHLY; CDR2 reads FYNNEI. The CDR3: CTIMGQGFEELFF. Here the CDR3 DNA reads TGTACCATCATGGGACAGGGGTTCGAAGAACTGTTTTTT.

In its sample, this clonotype was seen a few times. V gene TRBV20-1 combines with J gene TRBJ1-2; D perhaps matches TRBD1 (6 bases). Trimming stripped 3 bases from V and 4 bases from J, with 18 bases between. The CDR3 contains 15 residues. Germline assignment: CDR1 DFQATT and CDR2 SNEGSKA (reference sequence). The CDR3 region has the DNA TGCAGTGCTAGTCAAGGACAGCTAACCACCTATGGCTACACCTTC. This translates into CSASQGQLTTYGYTF.

This clonotype appeared a single time. This is likely a read error, given that the CDR3 carries no conserved phenylalanine or tryptophan at its end. The chain combines TRBV7-9 with TRBJ2-7, with TRBD2 matching over 9 bases. V shed 4 bases and J 3 bases; nucleotides not matched to a gene: 4. Germline CDR1 and CDR2: SEHNR and FQNEAQ (reference sequence). The CDR3 has 14 amino acids. CDR3 coding DNA: TGTGCCAGCAGCTCCCTAGCGGGGCACTACGAGCAGTACCTC. Protein: CASSSLAGHYEQYL.

Many counts were recorded for this clonotype. This sequence joins TRBV29-1 and TRBJ2-5; 13 nucleotides line up with TRBD2. Looked up from germline, CDR1 is SQVTM and CDR2 is ANQGSEA. The V segment lost 6 bases and the J segment 2 bases; nucleotides outside the gene matches: 3. The CDR3 consists of 14 residues. This chain's CDR3 is CSVAGLAGQETQYF. As DNA, the CDR3 is TGCAGCGTCGCGGGACTAGCGGGACAAGAGACCCAGTACTTC.

This clonotype has a count of ten or more. The chain carries TRBV7-2 and TRBJ2-7; D is uncertain. This CDR3 has 14 amino acids. Trimming took off 1 base at V and 3 bases at J, with 10 bases between the two ends. The germline V gene encodes CDR1 SGHTA and CDR2 FQGNSA. This CDR3 is CASSLDPTYYEQYF. As DNA, the CDR3 is TGTGCCAGCAGCTTAGATCCCACCTACTACGAGCAGTACTTC.

This clonotype was counted at least ten times. The CDR3: CSASGGRNTGELFF. For the CDR3, the DNA is TGCAGTGCTAGCGGGGGGCGTAACACCGGGGAGCTGTTTTTT. The genes are TRBV20-1 and TRBJ2-2; possibly TRBD2 for D (7 bases). The V gene lost 3 bases and the J gene lost 2 bases, with 10 bases spanning the gap. Germline loops: CDR1 DFQATT, CDR2 SNEGSKA (reference sequence). CDR3 size: 14 residues.

At least ten counts were recorded for this clonotype. The rearrangement links TRBV6-6 to TRBJ2-7, with D maybe TRBD1 (6 bases). Germline CDR1 reads MNHNY; CDR2 reads SVGAGI (reference sequence). The CDR3 is 15 residues long. V gave up 5 bases and J gave up 0 bases, with 14 bases separating them. Here the CDR3 reads CASSPRDIGSYEQYF. In DNA form, the CDR3 reads TGTGCCAGCAGTCCCCGGGACATAGGCTCCTACGAGCAGTACTTC.

This clonotype has only a few counts. The V call is TRBV6-2 or TRBV6-3, the J call TRBJ2-1, with no clear D. V was trimmed by 6 bases and J by 1 base, leaving 7 bases between them. This CDR3 is built from 13 residues. The V gene's germline CDR1 is MNHEY and CDR2 SVGEGT. The CDR3 loop reads CASRSSSYNEQFF. The CDR3 nucleotides are TGTGCCAGCAGGTCCTCTTCCTACAATGAGCAGTTCTTC.

The chain carries TRBV7-3 and TRBJ1-6, with TRBD1 as a possible D gene (5 bases). Germline values: CDR1 SGHTA, CDR2 FQGTGA. Between the trimmed V and J ends, which lost 6 bases and 10 bases, there was a span of 13 bases. The CDR3 has 13 residues. The CDR3 reads CASRSGRDSPLHF. In nucleotides, the CDR3 is TGTGCCAGCAGATCCGGGAGGGACTCACCCCTCCACTTT.

This clonotype was found many times. CDR3 loop: CAISVGTSGADYGYTF. DNA for the CDR3: TGTGCCATCAGTGTCGGGACGTCAGGGGCGGACTATGGCTACACCTTC. V usage is TRBV10-3 and J usage is TRBJ1-2, with D possibly being TRBD1 (6 bases). Trimming left V 4 bases short and J 3 bases short, with 18 bases between. Germline-derived CDR1 and CDR2 are ENHRY and SYGVKD. CDR3 size: 16 residues.

This clonotype was counted many times. The rearrangement joins TRBV11-2 to TRBJ2-7, with 11 bases fitting TRBD2. The CDR3 sequence is 14 residues long. CDR1 is SGHAT, CDR2 FQNNGV, per germline. V was pared by 3 bases and J by 7 bases, with 5 bases of the junction left unmatched. CDR3 region: CASSFVAGGREQYF. CDR3 DNA: TGTGCCAGCAGCTTCGTAGCGGGAGGGCGGGAGCAGTACTTC.

This clonotype came up many times. The chain uses TRBV12-3 or TRBV12-4 and TRBJ1-3; D is possibly TRBD1 (6 bases). The CDR3 contains 16 residues. Trimming shortened V by 5 bases and J by 0 bases, and 14 bases separated the two germline ends. CDR3 loop: CASSPGQRNSGNTIYF. The CDR3 nucleotides read TGTGCCAGCAGTCCCGGACAGCGAAACTCTGGAAACACCATATATTTT.

This clonotype has ten or more counts. This chain links TRBV7-9 with TRBJ1-2; no clear D gene. The CDR3 is made up of 14 amino acids. Trimming took 1 base from V and 5 from J, leaving 11 bases between them. Germline V CDR1 and CDR2: SEHNR, FQNEAQ (reference sequence). CDR3 in amino acids: CASSLGSGLYGYTF. Here the CDR3 DNA reads TGTGCCAGCAGCTTAGGAAGTGGCCTATATGGCTACACCTTC.

The table lists this clonotype with many counts. The chain is built from TRBV11-1 and TRBJ2-5; D is perhaps TRBD1 (6 bases). This CDR3 contains 14 residues. Per the germline V gene, CDR1 is SGHAT and CDR2 is FQDESV (reference sequence). Between the trimmed V and J ends, which lost 5 bases and 5 bases, there was a span of 15 bases. CDR3 residues: CASSLGGGPETQYF. Here the CDR3 DNA reads TGTGCCAGCAGCCTCGGTGGGGGCCCCGAGACCCAGTACTTC.

Many counts were recorded for this clonotype. This chain joins TRBV4-1 and TRBJ2-2, with D possibly TRBD1 on 5 matching bases. The CDR3 is 15 amino acids. The germline CDR1 and CDR2 sequences are MGHRA and YSYEKL. The V end lost 5 bases, the J end lost 3 bases, and 13 bases lay between the germline ends. CDR3 DNA: TGCGCCAGCAGCACCCGCAGGGCGGACACCGGGGAGCTGTTTTTT. It is translated as CASSTRRADTGELFF.

In its sample, this clonotype was seen once. Here the CDR3 reads CSAHRGGQETQYF. CDR3 nucleotides: TGCAGTGCCCACAGGGGGGGCCAAGAGACCCAGTACTTC. The V call is TRBV20-1, the J call TRBJ2-5; maybe TRBD1 (8 bases). With 6 bases removed from V and 1 base from J, the gap between germline ends came to 12 bases. This CDR3 spans 13 amino acids. Germline V gene sequence: CDR1 DFQATT, CDR2 SNEGSKA (reference sequence).

This clonotype has at least ten counts. J is TRBJ2-3 and V is TRBV5-1; tentatively, D is TRBD2 (6 bases). CDR3 length: 16 residues. Germline V gives CDR1 SGHRS, CDR2 YFSETQ. Trimming cost V 0 bases and J 2 bases, with 13 bases left between them. DNA of the CDR3: TGCGCCAGCAGCTTGGTGCAGGAGGGCCCCACAGATACGCAGTATTTT. This codes for CASSLVQEGPTDTQYF.

The chain joins TRBV2 to TRBJ2-2; 11 bases are a match to TRBD2. This CDR3 comprises 15 residues. V lost 10 bases and J lost 2; bases outside the gene matches: 6. Germline V gene lookup returns CDR1 SNHLY and CDR2 FYNNEI. The CDR3 is CATPGTSGNTGELFF. DNA for the CDR3: TGTGCCACCCCCGGGACTAGCGGAAACACCGGGGAGCTGTTTTTT.

The chain carries TRBV20-1 and TRBJ1-1; 8 nucleotides agree with TRBD1. The CDR3 runs to 17 residues. J was trimmed by 0 bases and V by 0 bases; bases with no gene match: 9. The germline CDR1 and CDR2 sequences are DFQATT and SNEGSKA (reference sequence). The chain's CDR3 is CSARDRRAGGLNTEAFF. DNA for the CDR3: TGCAGTGCTAGAGATAGGCGGGCAGGGGGCCTGAACACTGAAGCTTTCTTT.

This clonotype showed up many times. This sequence joins TRBV5-6 and TRBJ2-6; weak D call: TRBD2 (5 bases). CDR1 is SGHDT and CDR2 is YYEEEE in the germline V gene. The V end was cut by 4 bases, the J end by 4 bases, with 15 bases between. There are 16 residues in the CDR3. In DNA, the CDR3 is TGTGCCAGCAGCCTGCCTGGACTGAGAGGGGCCAACGTCCTGACTTTC. Translating gives CASSLPGLRGANVLTF.

With respect to this clonotype: One end of the junction is discordant with germline, which a read error may explain. The chain carries TRBV3-1 and TRBJ1-2; D gene uncertain. Looked up from germline, CDR1 is LGHDT and CDR2 is YNNKEL (reference sequence). The CDR3 loop spans 14 amino acids. CDR3 sequence (DNA): TGCGCCGGCAGCCAAGTGGGCAGAAACTATGGCTACACCTTC. Translated: CAGSQVGRNYGYTF.